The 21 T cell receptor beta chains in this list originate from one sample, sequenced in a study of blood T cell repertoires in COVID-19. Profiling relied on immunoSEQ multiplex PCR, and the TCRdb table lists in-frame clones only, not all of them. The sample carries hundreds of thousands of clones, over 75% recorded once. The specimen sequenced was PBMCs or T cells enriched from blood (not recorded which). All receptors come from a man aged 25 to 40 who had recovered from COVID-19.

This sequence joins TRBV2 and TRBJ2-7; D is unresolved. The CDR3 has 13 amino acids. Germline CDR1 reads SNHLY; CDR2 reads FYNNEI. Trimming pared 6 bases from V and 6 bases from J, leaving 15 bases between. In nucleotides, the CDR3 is TGTGCCAGCAGAGTCGAGACGTCAGGCGAGCAGTACTTC. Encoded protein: CASRVETSGEQYF.

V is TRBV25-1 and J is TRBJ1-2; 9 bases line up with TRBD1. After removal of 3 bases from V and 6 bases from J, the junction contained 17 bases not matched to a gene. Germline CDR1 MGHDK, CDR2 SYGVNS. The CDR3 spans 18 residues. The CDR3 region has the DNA TGTGCCAGCAGTGACCCCACAGGGACAGGGATCCCTAGCCATGGCTACACCTTC. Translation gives CASSDPTGTGIPSHGYTF.

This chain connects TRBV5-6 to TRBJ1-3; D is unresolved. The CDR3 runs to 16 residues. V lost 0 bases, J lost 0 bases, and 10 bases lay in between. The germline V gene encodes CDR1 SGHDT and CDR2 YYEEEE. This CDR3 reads CASSLAGRTSGNTIYF. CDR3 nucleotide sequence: TGTGCCAGCAGCTTGGCCGGGAGGACCTCTGGAAACACCATATATTTT.

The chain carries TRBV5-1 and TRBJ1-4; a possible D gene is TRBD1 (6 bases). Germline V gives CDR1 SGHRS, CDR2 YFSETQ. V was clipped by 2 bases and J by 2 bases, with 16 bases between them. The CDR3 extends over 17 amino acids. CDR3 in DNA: TGCGCCAGCAGCTTCGGTTCAAGGGGGATGACTAATGAAAAACTGTTTTTT. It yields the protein CASSFGSRGMTNEKLFF. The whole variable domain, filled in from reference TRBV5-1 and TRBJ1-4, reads KAGVTQTPRYLIKTRGQQVTLSCSPISGHRSVSWYQQTPGQGLQFLFEYFSETQRNKGNFPGRFSGRQFSNSRSEMNVSTLELGDSALYLCASSFGSRGMTNEKLFFGSGTQLSVL.

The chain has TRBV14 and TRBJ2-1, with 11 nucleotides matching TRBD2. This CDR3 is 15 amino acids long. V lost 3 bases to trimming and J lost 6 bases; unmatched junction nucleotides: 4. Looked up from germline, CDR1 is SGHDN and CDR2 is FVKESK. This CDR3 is CASSHLAGGPNEQFF. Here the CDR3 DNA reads TGTGCCAGCAGCCATCTAGCGGGGGGCCCCAATGAGCAGTTCTTC.

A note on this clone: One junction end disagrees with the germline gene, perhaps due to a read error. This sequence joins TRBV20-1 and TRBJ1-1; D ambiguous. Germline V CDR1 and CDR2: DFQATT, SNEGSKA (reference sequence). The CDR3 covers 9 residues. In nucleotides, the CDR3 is TGCAGTGCCCTGGGCGCCGGTTACTTT. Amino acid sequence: CSALGAGYF.

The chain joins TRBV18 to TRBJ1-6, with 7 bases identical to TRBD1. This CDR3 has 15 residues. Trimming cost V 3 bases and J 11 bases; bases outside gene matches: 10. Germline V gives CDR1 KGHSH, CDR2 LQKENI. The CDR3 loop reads CASSPDRQGGTPLHF. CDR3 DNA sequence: TGTGCCAGCTCACCCGATCGACAGGGTGGGACACCCCTCCACTTT. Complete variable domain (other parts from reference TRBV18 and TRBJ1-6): NAGVMQNPRHLVRRRGQEARLRCSPMKGHSHVYWYRQLPEEGLKFMVYLQKENIIDESGMPKERFSAEFPKEGPSILRIQQVVRGDSAAYFCASSPDRQGGTPLHFGNGTRLTVT.

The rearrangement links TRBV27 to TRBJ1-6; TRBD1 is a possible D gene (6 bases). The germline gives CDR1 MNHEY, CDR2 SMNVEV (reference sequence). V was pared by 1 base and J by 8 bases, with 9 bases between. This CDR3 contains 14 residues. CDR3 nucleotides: TGTGCCAGCAGTTTATTAGGGGGAGATTCACCCCTCCACTTT. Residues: CASSLLGGDSPLHF.

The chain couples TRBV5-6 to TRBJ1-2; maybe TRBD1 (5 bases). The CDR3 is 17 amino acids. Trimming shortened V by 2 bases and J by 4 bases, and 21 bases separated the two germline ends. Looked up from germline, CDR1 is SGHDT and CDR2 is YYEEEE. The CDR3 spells CASSFGMAERTGYGYTF. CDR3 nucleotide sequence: TGTGCCAGCAGCTTCGGTATGGCGGAGCGTACAGGCTATGGCTACACCTTC.

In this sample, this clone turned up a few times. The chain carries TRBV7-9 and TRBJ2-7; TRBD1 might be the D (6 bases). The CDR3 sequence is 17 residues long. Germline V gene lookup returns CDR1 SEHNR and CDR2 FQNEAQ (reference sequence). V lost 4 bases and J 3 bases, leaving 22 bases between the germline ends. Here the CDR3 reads CASSSLRETGVGYEQYF. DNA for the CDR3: TGTGCCAGCAGCTCGCTAAGGGAGACAGGTGTAGGCTACGAGCAGTACTTC.

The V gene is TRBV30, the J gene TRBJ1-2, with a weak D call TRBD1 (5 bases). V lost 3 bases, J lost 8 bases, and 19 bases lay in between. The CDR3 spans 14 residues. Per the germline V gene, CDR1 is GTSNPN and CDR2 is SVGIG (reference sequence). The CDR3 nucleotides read TGTGCCTGGAGGGGTTTGGGGACTTCTTGGGGCTACACCTTC. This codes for CAWRGLGTSWGYTF.

DNA of the CDR3: TGTGCCAGCAGTCCGACGACAGGGAAGGTGGAGACCCAGTACTTC. Protein: CASSPTTGKVETQYF. The chain is built from TRBV27 and TRBJ2-5; TRBD1 matches 7 bases. V was clipped by 5 bases and J by 5 bases; unmatched bases: 11. Per germline, CDR1 MNHEY and CDR2 SMNVEV (reference sequence). The CDR3 consists of 15 residues.

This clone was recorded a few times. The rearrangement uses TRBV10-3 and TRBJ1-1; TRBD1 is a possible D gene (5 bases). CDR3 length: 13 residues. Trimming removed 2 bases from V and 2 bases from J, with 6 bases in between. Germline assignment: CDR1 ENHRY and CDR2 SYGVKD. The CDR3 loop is CAISEGANTEAFF. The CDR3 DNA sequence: TGTGCCATCAGTGAGGGGGCTAACACTGAAGCTTTCTTT.

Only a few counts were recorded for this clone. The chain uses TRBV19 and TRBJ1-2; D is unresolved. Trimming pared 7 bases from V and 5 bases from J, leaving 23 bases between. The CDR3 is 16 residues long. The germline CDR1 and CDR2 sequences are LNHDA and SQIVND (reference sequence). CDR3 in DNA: TGTGCCAGTACTCGCTCGGGTGGAGGACCGTTTTATGGCTACACCTTC. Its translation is CASTRSGGGPFYGYTF.

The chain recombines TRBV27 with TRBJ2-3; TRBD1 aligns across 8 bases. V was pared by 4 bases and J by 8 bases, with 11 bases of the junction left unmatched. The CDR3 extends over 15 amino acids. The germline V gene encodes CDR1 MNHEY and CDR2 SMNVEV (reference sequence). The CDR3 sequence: CASSWEQGVGGTQYF. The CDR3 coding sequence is TGTGCCAGCAGTTGGGAACAGGGGGTTGGGGGTACGCAGTATTTT.

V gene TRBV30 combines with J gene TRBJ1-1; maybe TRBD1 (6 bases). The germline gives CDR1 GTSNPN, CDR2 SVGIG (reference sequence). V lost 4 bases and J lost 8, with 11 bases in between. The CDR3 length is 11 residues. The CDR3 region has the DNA TGTGCCTGGACTCGGGGGGGCGAAGCTTTCTTT. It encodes CAWTRGGEAFF.

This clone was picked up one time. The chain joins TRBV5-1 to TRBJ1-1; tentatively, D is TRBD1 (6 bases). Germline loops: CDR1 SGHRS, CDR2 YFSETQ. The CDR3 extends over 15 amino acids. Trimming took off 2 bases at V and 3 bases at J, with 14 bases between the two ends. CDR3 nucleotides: TGCGCCAGCAGCTTTACAGGGACCCCGGACACTGAAGCTTTCTTT. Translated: CASSFTGTPDTEAFF.

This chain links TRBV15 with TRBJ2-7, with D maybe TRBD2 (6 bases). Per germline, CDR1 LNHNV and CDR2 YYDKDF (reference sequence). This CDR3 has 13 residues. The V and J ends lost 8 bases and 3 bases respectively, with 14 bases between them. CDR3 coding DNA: TGTGCCACCGCTCCGGGGGAGCTCTACGAGCAGTACTTC. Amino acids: CATAPGELYEQYF.

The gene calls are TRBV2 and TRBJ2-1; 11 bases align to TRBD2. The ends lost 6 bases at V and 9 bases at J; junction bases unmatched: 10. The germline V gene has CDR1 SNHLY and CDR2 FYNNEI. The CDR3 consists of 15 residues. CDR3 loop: CASSLAGGLTGEQFF. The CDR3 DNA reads TGTGCCAGCAGCCTAGCGGGGGGCCTTACGGGTGAGCAGTTCTTC.

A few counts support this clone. CDR3 nucleotides: TGTGCCAGCAGTTTAGTATTGGCATTGACCCAGTACTTC. This encodes CASSLVLALTQYF. The V and J genes are TRBV12-3 or TRBV12-4 and TRBJ2-5; no definite D call. V was shortened by 1 base and J by 7 bases, with 10 bases between the two germline ends. The CDR3 covers 13 residues.

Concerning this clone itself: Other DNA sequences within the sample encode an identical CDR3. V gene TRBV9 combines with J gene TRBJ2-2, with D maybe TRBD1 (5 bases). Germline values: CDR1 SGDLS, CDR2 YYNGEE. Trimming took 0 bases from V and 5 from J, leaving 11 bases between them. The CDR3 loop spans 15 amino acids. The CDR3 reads CASSVGQGGTGELFF. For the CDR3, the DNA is TGTGCCAGCAGCGTAGGGCAGGGTGGTACCGGGGAGCTGTTTTTT.